This T cell receptor (beta chain) was identified in a study of blood T cell repertoires in COVID-19. Turning to this clone: Germline and junction disagree at one end, which may indicate a read error.

The table came from immunoSEQ multiplex PCR; TCRdb's copy has only in-frame clones and leaves some out. The sample yields just over 150,000 clones, around 85% seen once. The CDR3 spans 14 residues. Germline CDR1 SGHTA, CDR2 FQGNSA. This receptor was taken from a human donor with acute or convalescent COVID-19. The donor label of this sample is uncertain. Input material: peripheral blood. This rearrangement joins TRBV7-2 to TRBJ2-7, with TRBD2 matching over 9 bases. The CDR3 region has the DNA TGTGCCAGCAGCTTAGGGGCTAGCGGGGTTTTTCCTTCCTTC. Translated: CASSLGASGVFPSF.